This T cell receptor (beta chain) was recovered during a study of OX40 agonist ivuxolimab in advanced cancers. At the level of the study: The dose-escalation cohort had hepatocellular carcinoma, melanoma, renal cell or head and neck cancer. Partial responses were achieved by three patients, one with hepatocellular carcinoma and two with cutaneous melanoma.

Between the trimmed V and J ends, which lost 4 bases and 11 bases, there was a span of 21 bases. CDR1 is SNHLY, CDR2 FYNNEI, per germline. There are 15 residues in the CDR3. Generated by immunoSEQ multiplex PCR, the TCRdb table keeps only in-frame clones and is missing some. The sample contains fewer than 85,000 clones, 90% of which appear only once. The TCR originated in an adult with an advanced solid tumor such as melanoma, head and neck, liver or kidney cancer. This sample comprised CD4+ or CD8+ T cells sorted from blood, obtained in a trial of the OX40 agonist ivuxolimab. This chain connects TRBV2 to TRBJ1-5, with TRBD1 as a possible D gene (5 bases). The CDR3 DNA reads TGTGCCAGCAGTGTACCGGGGCCCCAAGCGGCTGCCCAGCATTTT. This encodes CASSVPGPQAAAQHF.